The 27 T cell receptor beta chains in this list originate from one sample, sequenced in a study of T-cell memory formation after mild COVID-19. Each CDR3 protein is one row after TCRdb ran MiXCR on the 5' RACE reads. The sample holds about 430,000 distinct CDR3 sequences, more than 20% seen once. Input material: PBMCs or a T cell subset sorted from them (not recorded which). The receptors were sampled from an adult woman who had mild COVID-19 (a few samples of this study predate the infection). Cell type and time point are not known.

This clonotype was recorded a few times. The chain carries TRBV20-1 and TRBJ2-5; TRBD1 matches at 12 bases. The V gene end was trimmed by 3 bases and the J gene end by 5 bases; junction bases not matched to a gene: 10. Germline V gene lookup returns CDR1 DFQATT and CDR2 SNEGSKA (reference sequence). CDR3 length equals 16 residues. CDR3 region: CSASSGTGGWRETQYF. In nucleotides, the CDR3 is TGCAGTGCTAGTTCCGGGACAGGGGGCTGGAGGGAGACCCAGTACTTC.

The chain combines TRBV6-5 with TRBJ2-1, with D possibly being TRBD1 (6 bases). Germline V gene data show CDR1 as MNHEY and CDR2 as SVGAGI. V was cut by 5 bases and J by 7 bases, with 18 bases left in between. This CDR3 is built from 15 residues. The CDR3: CASSPGTLERNEQFF. CDR3 nucleotide sequence: TGTGCCAGCAGTCCCGGGACACTAGAAAGGAATGAGCAGTTCTTC.

The chain carries TRBV15 and TRBJ2-1, with 10 bases lining up with TRBD2. Trimming removed 0 bases from V and 9 bases from J; junction bases left unmatched: 11. The CDR3 has 17 amino acids. Germline CDR1 is LNHNV and CDR2 is YYDKDF (reference sequence). CDR3 loop: CATSRDLSGGAWSEQFF. The CDR3 DNA reads TGTGCCACCAGCAGAGATCTAAGCGGGGGGGCTTGGAGTGAGCAGTTCTTC.

This clonotype was counted only a few times. The chain is built from TRBV10-2 and TRBJ2-2; D is undetermined. Germline loops: CDR1 WSHSY, CDR2 SAAADI. V lost 3 bases, J lost 3 bases, and 8 bases lay in between. The CDR3 runs to 14 residues. The CDR3, as DNA: TGCGCCAGCAGTGAAATCCGGGACACCGGGGAGCTGTTTTTT. It translates to CASSEIRDTGELFF.

The chain has TRBV24-1 and TRBJ2-1, with 8 nucleotides matching TRBD1. The germline V gene encodes CDR1 KGHDR and CDR2 SFDVKD. With 3 bases clipped from V and 8 bases from J, the junction kept 5 bases outside the gene matches. The CDR3 contains 14 residues. Written as DNA, the CDR3 is TGTGCCACCAGTGATAGGACAGGGTGGGATGAGCAGTTCTTC. Its translation is CATSDRTGWDEQFF.

The chain combines TRBV4-1 with TRBJ1-2; D is undetermined. The ends were cut back, 1 base at V and 2 bases at J, with 11 bases in the middle. The CDR3 runs 15 residues. Per the germline V gene, CDR1 is MGHRA and CDR2 is YSYEKL. CDR3 region: CASSQGRSPNYGYTF. The CDR3 nucleotides are TGCGCCAGCAGCCAAGGTCGCAGTCCGAACTATGGCTACACCTTC.

This clonotype was seen more than once but under ten times. V gene TRBV7-2 combines with J gene TRBJ2-1; 10 nucleotides align to TRBD1. The CDR3 is 15 residues long. Germline-derived CDR1 and CDR2 are SGHTA and FQGNSA. Trimming took 1 base from V and 6 from J; bases not matched to a gene: 3. The CDR3, as DNA: TGTGCCAGCAGCTTAGAAGGGACAGGGGTCAATGAGCAGTTCTTC. It yields the protein CASSLEGTGVNEQFF.

The count of this clonotype is one. In DNA form, the CDR3 reads TGTGCCAGCAGCCCTACTAGCGGCCCCAATGAGCAGTTCTTC. It translates to CASSPTSGPNEQFF. The rearrangement uses TRBV7-2 and TRBJ2-1; TRBD2 agrees at 8 bases. The CDR3 is 14 residues long. The trim removed 5 bases at V and 6 bases at J, leaving 6 bases unmatched. The germline CDR1 and CDR2 sequences are SGHTA and FQGNSA.

For this clonotype: No conserved phenylalanine or tryptophan ends this CDR3, so it is likely a read error. The chain uses TRBV6-5 and TRBJ2-7; 7 bases map to TRBD2. The CDR3 extends over 15 amino acids. Losses at the gene ends were 0 bases for V and 2 bases for J; bases not matched to a gene: 4. Germline CDR1 and CDR2: MNHEY and SVGAGI. The CDR3 sequence is CASSYSGGKTYEQYL. The CDR3 DNA sequence: TGTGCCAGCAGTTACTCCGGGGGGAAGACCTACGAGCAGTACCTC.

This chain links TRBV7-8 with TRBJ2-7; D may be TRBD2 (6 bases). Germline values: CDR1 SGHVS, CDR2 FQNEAQ. Deletions cut 1 base from V and 6 bases from J, with 10 bases between. This CDR3 contains 13 residues. CDR3 DNA sequence: TGTGCCAGCAGCTTAGGGAGGGCTCGCGAGCAGTACTTC. This encodes CASSLGRAREQYF.

The chain's CDR3 is CASSYGTAKGQFF. The CDR3 DNA sequence: TGTGCCAGCAGTTACGGGACCGCCAAGGGGCAGTTCTTC. This chain joins TRBV12-3 or TRBV12-4 and TRBJ2-1, with D perhaps matching TRBD1 or TRBD2 (5 bases each). Trimming removed 4 bases at V and 12 bases at J, with 16 bases between. The CDR3 consists of 13 residues.

This clonotype was counted a few times. This chain links TRBV4-2 with TRBJ1-2, with TRBD1 matching 9 bases. This CDR3 is 16 amino acids long. V dropped 0 bases and J dropped 4; count of bases not matched to a gene: 6. Germline-derived CDR1 and CDR2 are LGHNA and YNFKEQ. CDR3 bases: TGTGCCAGCAGCCAAGACCGGGACAGGGTGGGCTATGGCTACACCTTC. It encodes CASSQDRDRVGYGYTF.

This clonotype was found once. V gene TRBV6-6 combines with J gene TRBJ2-7, with a possible D match to TRBD1 (8 bases). The CDR3 covers 13 residues. Germline V gene data show CDR1 as MNHNY and CDR2 as SVGAGI (reference sequence). Trimming cost V 6 bases and J 4 bases, with 13 bases left between them. CDR3 protein: CASSTGGVYEQYF. Written as DNA, the CDR3 is TGTGCCAGCAGCACAGGGGGGGTGTACGAGCAGTACTTC.

This clonotype was seen only a few times. CDR3 sequence (DNA): TGTGCCAGCAGTCGGACAGCTGTAGGATATACGCAGTATTTT. This encodes CASSRTAVGYTQYF. The gene calls are TRBV2 and TRBJ2-3; possible D gene TRBD1, 6 bases. Per germline, CDR1 SNHLY and CDR2 FYNNEI. This CDR3 comprises 14 residues. Trimming left V 5 bases short and J 7 bases short, with 16 bases between.

For the CDR3, the DNA is TGTGCCAGCAGCCGCGACAGCTACCTCCCCTACAATGAGCAGTTCTTC. Translated, it gives CASSRDSYLPYNEQFF. This chain connects TRBV6-5 to TRBJ2-1; weak D call: TRBD1 (5 bases). Germline V gene sequence: CDR1 MNHEY, CDR2 SVGAGI. This CDR3 spans 16 amino acids. V shed 6 bases and J shed 2 bases, with 17 bases lying between them.

This chain links TRBV10-3 with TRBJ2-7; no clear D. The CDR3 length is 12 residues. V lost 4 bases to trimming and J lost 3 bases, with 7 bases between them. Germline lookup yields CDR1 ENHRY and CDR2 SYGVKD. Here the CDR3 reads CAISVVGYEQYF. The CDR3 DNA reads TGTGCCATCAGTGTCGTGGGCTACGAGCAGTACTTC.

V is TRBV6-1 and J is TRBJ2-3, with TRBD2 as a possible D gene (5 bases). Germline V gives CDR1 MNHNS, CDR2 SASEGT. The CDR3 runs to 13 residues. Trimming removed 8 bases from V and 2 bases from J, with 11 bases in between. The CDR3 nucleotides read TGTGCCAGCCGCGAGGGTTACACAGATACGCAGTATTTT. Its protein is CASREGYTDTQYF.

The V gene is TRBV9, the J gene TRBJ2-3, with a possible D match to TRBD2 (5 bases). Looked up from germline, CDR1 is SGDLS and CDR2 is YYNGEE. V gave up 0 bases and J gave up 2 bases, with 19 bases separating them. The CDR3 has 18 amino acids. CDR3 sequence (DNA): TGTGCCAGCAGCGTAGGCCGAGCGGTACGGTCTTACACAGATACGCAGTATTTT. Translating gives CASSVGRAVRSYTDTQYF. The whole variable domain, remainder taken from reference TRBV9 and TRBJ2-3, is DSGVTQTPKHLITATGQRVTLRCSPRSGDLSVYWYQQSLDQGLQFLIQYYNGEERAKGNILERFSAQQFPDLHSELNLSSLELGDSALYFCASSVGRAVRSYTDTQYFGPGTRLTVL.

This clonotype occurred a few times. The V gene is TRBV6-5, the J gene TRBJ1-1; a weak D match, TRBD1 (6 bases). The length of the CDR3 is 14 residues. Deletions cut 2 bases from V and 3 bases from J, with 10 bases between. CDR1 MNHEY and CDR2 SVGAGI come from the germline V gene. DNA for the CDR3: TGTGCCAGCAGTTACGGTGGGGGCGACACTGAAGCTTTCTTT. It is translated as CASSYGGGDTEAFF.

V is TRBV20-1 and J is TRBJ1-5, with D possibly matching TRBD1 (5 bases). This CDR3 region has 16 residues. V was clipped by 2 bases and J by 2 bases, with 16 bases between them. Per germline, CDR1 DFQATT and CDR2 SNEGSKA (reference sequence). The CDR3 reads CSARYGRGVGNQPQHF. In DNA, the CDR3 is TGCAGTGCTAGATACGGGAGAGGGGTGGGCAATCAGCCCCAGCATTTT.

The rearrangement uses TRBV12-3 or TRBV12-4 and TRBJ1-6; a possible D gene is TRBD1 (6 bases). CDR3 length equals 18 residues. V was pared by 5 bases and J by 1 base, with 18 bases between. CDR3 in amino acids: CASSAQQGRGSYNSPLHF. The CDR3, as DNA: TGTGCCAGCAGTGCCCAACAGGGACGGGGGTCCTATAATTCACCCCTCCACTTT.

As DNA, the CDR3 is TGTGCCAGCAGCTTGGACGTACTAGCGGGGGAGCAGTACTTC. Translation: CASSLDVLAGEQYF. The V gene is TRBV11-2, the J gene TRBJ2-7, with 10 bases lining up with TRBD2. The V segment lost 3 bases and the J segment 7 bases; nucleotides outside the gene matches: 6. The CDR3 extends over 14 amino acids. Germline CDR1 SGHAT, CDR2 FQNNGV.

The chain employs TRBV5-6 and TRBJ1-1, with D unresolved. V was cut by 3 bases and J by 5 bases, with 14 bases left in between. CDR1 is SGHDT and CDR2 is YYEEEE in the germline V gene. This CDR3 region has 14 residues. The CDR3 DNA follows: TGTGCCAGCAGCTGGGGTTGGACGAGGACTGAAGCTTTCTTT. It specifies CASSWGWTRTEAFF.

V is TRBV5-1 and J is TRBJ2-7; 10 bases map to TRBD1. V gave up 4 bases and J gave up 5 bases; unmatched junction bases: 12. CDR1 SGHRS and CDR2 YFSETQ come from the germline V gene. The CDR3 has 16 amino acids. This chain's CDR3 is CASSAPGQGIRNEQYF. CDR3 coding DNA: TGCGCCAGCAGCGCGCCGGGACAGGGGATAAGGAACGAGCAGTACTTC. The whole variable domain, filled in from reference TRBV5-1 and TRBJ2-7, reads KAGVTQTPRYLIKTRGQQVTLSCSPISGHRSVSWYQQTPGQGLQFLFEYFSETQRNKGNFPGRFSGRQFSNSRSEMNVSTLELGDSALYLCASSAPGQGIRNEQYFGPGTRLTVT.

This clonotype was found many times. The chain combines TRBV12-3 or TRBV12-4 with TRBJ1-2, with D possibly being TRBD1 (6 bases). Trimming took off 5 bases at V and 8 bases at J, with 18 bases between the two ends. CDR3 size: 14 residues. CDR3 region: CASSAPGLQGGYTF. CDR3 bases: TGTGCCAGCAGTGCACCGGGTCTCCAGGGGGGCTACACCTTC.

CDR3 in DNA: TGTGCCACCAGCAGAGTCGGACTAGCGGGGGGACAAGAGACCCAGTACTTC. This codes for CATSRVGLAGGQETQYF. J is TRBJ2-5 and V is TRBV15; 14 positions agree with TRBD2. J lost 2 bases, V lost 1 base, and 3 bases had no gene match. Germline V CDR1 and CDR2: LNHNV, YYDKDF (reference sequence). The CDR3 consists of 17 residues.

This clonotype was counted only a few times. The chain employs TRBV29-1 and TRBJ2-1, with TRBD1 identical over 7 bases. The J segment lost 4 bases and the V segment lost 5 bases, leaving 11 bases of the junction unmatched. The V gene's germline CDR1 is SQVTM and CDR2 ANQGSEA. The CDR3 extends over 15 amino acids. The CDR3 reads CSVPPGRQGYNEQFF. The CDR3 coding sequence is TGCAGCGTTCCCCCAGGGAGACAGGGATACAATGAGCAGTTCTTC.